This is a list of T cell receptor beta chains from one sample in a study of blood T cell repertoires in COVID-19. The method was immunoSEQ multiplex PCR; TCRdb's version includes in-frame clones alone and lacks a portion of them. Of more than 250,000 clones detected, over 80% appear once; the ten largest clones hold roughly 6.3%. The sequenced material came from peripheral blood. The receptors shown here come from a woman between 50 and 59 years old with COVID-19, enrolled during active disease. CDR3s include the opening cysteine and the closing phenylalanine or tryptophan. Each record gives: J gene, clone size, D gene, V gene, CDR3 DNA, CDR3 protein. The D gene is left open where the match is weak. Size values are once, few and many counts, or a class for expanded clones, and some rows have none.

TRBJ2-2	few	.	TRBV5-1	TGCGCCAGCAGCTCCAGGGAGGACGGGGAGCTGTTTTTT	CASSSREDGELFF
TRBJ2-1	few	.	TRBV5-3	TGTGCCAGAAGCTTGCCCCAGCGCATATACAATGAGCAGTTCTTC	CARSLPQRIYNEQFF
TRBJ2-1	.	.	TRBV5-1	TGCGCCAGCAGCTTGCAGGGGGAGGACAATGAGCAGTTCTTC	CASSLQGEDNEQFF
TRBJ2-1	.	TRBD2	TRBV3-1/TRBV3-2	TGTGCCAGCAGCCCTCTAGCGGGAGCCAAAAATGAGCAGTTCTTC	CASSPLAGAKNEQFF
TRBJ2-3	.	TRBD1	TRBV19	TGTGCCAGTAGCTCCGGGACAGGGGGCACAGATACGCAGTATTTT	CASSSGTGGTDTQYF
TRBJ2-2	.	TRBD2	TRBV7-3	TGTGCCAGCAGCTTTGGCGGGGGGAACACCGGGGAGCTGTTTTTT	CASSFGGGNTGELFF
TRBJ2-2	.	.	TRBV19	TGTGCCAGTAAAGGGGCCCTCTCCGGGGAGCTGTTTTTT	CASKGALSGELFF
TRBJ1-1	once	TRBD1	TRBV18	TGTGCCAGCTCACCGAGCCGGGACAGAAGGAACACTGAAGCTTTCTTT	CASSPSRDRRNTEAFF
TRBJ2-2	.	.	TRBV4-2	TGTGCCAGCAGCCCGCGACTAGTTGGGAACACCGGGGAGCTGTTTTTT	CASSPRLVGNTGELFF
TRBJ1-6	.	TRBD1	TRBV2	TGTGCCAGCAGGGAGGGGACAGGCAATTCACCCCTCCACTTT	CASREGTGNSPLHF
TRBJ1-2	.	.	TRBV11-3	TGTGCCAGCAGCTTAACAGGGACCTACGGGGGCTACACCTTC	CASSLTGTYGGYTF
TRBJ2-7	.	.	TRBV3-1/TRBV3-2	TGTGCCAGCAGCCCTGTCGGGACTGGCTTAGTGCAGTACTTC	CASSPVGTGLVQYF
TRBJ2-1	once	.	TRBV14	TGTGCCAGCAGCCATCGGTATTCCCCTTACAATGAGCAGTTCTTC	CASSHRYSPYNEQFF
TRBJ2-5	.	TRBD1	TRBV7-9	TGTGCCAGCAGCCGTCCCGGGACAGGGGAGTTGTTTGAAGAGACCCAGTACTTC	CASSRPGTGELFEETQYF
TRBJ1-5	.	.	TRBV2	TGTGCCAGCCAGGAGGGGTTCGAGGTTGGGCAGCCCCAGCATTTT	CASQEGFEVGQPQHF
TRBJ2-7	.	TRBD1	TRBV7-2	TGTGCCAGCAGCTTAGCTGGGACAGGGGGGGGAGCCTACGAGCAGTACTTC	CASSLAGTGGGAYEQYF
TRBJ1-5	.	TRBD1	TRBV30	TGTGCCTGGAGTGTAGTCGGACAGGGTAGCAATCAGCCCCAGCATTTT	CAWSVVGQGSNQPQHF
TRBJ2-1	.	TRBD2	TRBV24-1	TGTGCCACCAGTGGTAGGCGGGAGGGGAAGCAGTTCTTC	CATSGRREGKQFF
TRBJ1-3	.	TRBD1	TRBV19	TGTGCCAGTAGTATAGGCGGGACAGACCTCTTACTCTCTGGAAACACCATATATTTT	CASSIGGTDLLLSGNTIYF
TRBJ1-5	.	TRBD1	TRBV7-7	TGTGCCAGCAGCCCTGACAGGGGTCAGCCCCAGCATTTT	CASSPDRGQPQHF
TRBJ2-1	.	TRBD2	TRBV19	TGTGCCAGTAGCCGATCGGGACTAGTGGTCGATGAGCAGTTCTTC	CASSRSGLVVDEQFF
TRBJ1-2	.	TRBD1	TRBV4-2	TGTGCCAGCAGCCGCCTGACAGGGACCTATGGCTACACCTTC	CASSRLTGTYGYTF
TRBJ1-3	.	.	TRBV5-8	TGTGCCAGCAGTTGGGGGGATCCTGGAAACACCATATATTTT	CASSWGDPGNTIYF
TRBJ1-1	.	TRBD1	TRBV27	TGTGCCAGCAGCCGCTGGACAGGGGGGACTGAAGCTTTCTTT	CASSRWTGGTEAFF
TRBJ2-7	.	TRBD2	TRBV29-1	TGCAGCGTCGTCGGGGGGGAAGCCATCTACGAGCAGTACTTC	CSVVGGEAIYEQYF
TRBJ2-5	.	.	TRBV5-4	TGTGCCAGCAGCTCAACAGGGTCGGAGACCCAGTACTTC	CASSSTGSETQYF
TRBJ2-2	.	.	TRBV6-6	TGTGCCAGCAGTTACTCACAGGGGAGGTCCGGGGAGCTGTTTTTT	CASSYSQGRSGELFF
TRBJ1-2	.	.	TRBV18	TGTGCCAGCTCACCACAGGGGCCCCCTCTCGACTACACCTTC	CASSPQGPPLDYTF
TRBJ2-7	.	TRBD1	TRBV7-2	TGTGCCAGCAGAGACAGGGGGCCCTCCGAGCAGTACTTC	CASRDRGPSEQYF
TRBJ2-3	.	TRBD2	TRBV6-5	TGTGCCAGCAGTTACGCATACACTAGCGGAGATACGCAGTATTTT	CASSYAYTSGDTQYF
TRBJ2-1	once	.	TRBV11-3	TGTGCCAGCAGCTTAGGTAGCGCCTCCTACAATGAGCAGTTCTTC	CASSLGSASYNEQFF
TRBJ2-5	.	TRBD1	TRBV6-5	TGTGCCAGCAGTTGGACAGGAAATCTAGAGACCCAGTACTTC	CASSWTGNLETQYF
TRBJ1-2	.	TRBD1	TRBV29-1	TGCAGCCCCCGGGACAGGGGAGGGTATGGCTACACCTTC	CSPRDRGGYGYTF
TRBJ1-5	.	.	TRBV10-1	TGCGCCACCAATCGCTTTAAACAGGTTATCAATCAGCCCCAGCATTTT	CATNRFKQVINQPQHF
TRBJ2-1	once	TRBD2	TRBV6-2/TRBV6-3	TGTGCCAGCAGTTACGGGGAGACTAGCGCCTGGGGGGGTGAGCAGTTCTTC	CASSYGETSAWGGEQFF
TRBJ2-3	.	.	TRBV7-2	TGTGCCAGCAGCTTATCGGGGGGCAACTTGAATACGCAGTATTTT	CASSLSGGNLNTQYF
TRBJ2-1	.	TRBD2	TRBV6-2/TRBV6-3	TGTGCCAGCAGCCGCACGGGCGGAGAGCGGGAAAAATACAATGAGCAGTTCTTC	CASSRTGGEREKYNEQFF
TRBJ2-3	.	TRBD2	TRBV6-5	TGTGCCAGCAGAGAGCTAGCGGGAGGCCTAAATACGCAGTATTTT	CASRELAGGLNTQYF
TRBJ2-7	.	TRBD2	TRBV19	TGTGCCAGTAGCCGGGAGGGAGCTTACGAGCAGTACTTC	CASSREGAYEQYF
TRBJ1-1	.	TRBD1	TRBV4-1	TGCGCCAGCAGCCAGGCGGACAGGGCGGGGACTGAAGCTTTCTTT	CASSQADRAGTEAFF
TRBJ1-2	.	.	TRBV6-1	TGTGCCAGCAGTGAAGCGTATTCCCAGGGGAACTATGGCTACACCTTC	CASSEAYSQGNYGYTF
TRBJ1-3	few	.	TRBV4-1	TGCGCCAGCAGCCAAGATAGGGGATCTGGAAACACCATATATTTT	CASSQDRGSGNTIYF
TRBJ2-2	.	.	TRBV4-1	TGCGCCAGCAGCCAAGATTTCAGCGGAGCGAACACCGGGGAGCTGTTTTTT	CASSQDFSGANTGELFF
TRBJ1-2	.	TRBD1	TRBV5-4	TGTGCCAGCAGCCAGGGGGGTCGAGGGGAGGGCTACACCTTC	CASSQGGRGEGYTF
TRBJ2-2	.	.	TRBV7-2	TGTGCCAGCAGCTTAGAGCGGACGAACACCGGGGAGCTGTTTTTT	CASSLERTNTGELFF
TRBJ2-2	.	.	TRBV7-2	TGTGCCAGCAGCCAATCCGGGACTTTGAACACCGGGGAGCTGTTTTTT	CASSQSGTLNTGELFF
TRBJ1-5	.	.	TRBV5-1	TGCGCCAGCAGCTTGGGGCGGCTCAATCAGCCCCAGCATTTT	CASSLGRLNQPQHF
TRBJ2-3	.	TRBD1	TRBV5-5	TGTGCCAGCAGCATCAGACCCCGGGACAGGGGGCAAATAGATACGCAGTATTTT	CASSIRPRDRGQIDTQYF
TRBJ2-1	.	.	TRBV6-5	TGTGCCAGCATCGTCTGGAGGTTCACCTACAATGAGCAGTTCTTC	CASIVWRFTYNEQFF
TRBJ2-7	.	.	TRBV18	TGTGCCAGCTCCCCACCCCCAGGGGCGCGGGAGCAGTACTTC	CASSPPPGAREQYF
TRBJ2-3	.	TRBD2	TRBV7-2	TGTGCCAGCAGCTCCAGGACTAGCCTCCGCACAGATACGCAGTATTTT	CASSSRTSLRTDTQYF
TRBJ2-5	.	TRBD1	TRBV5-6	TGTGCCAGCAGTAATCTACAGGGGTACCAAGAGACCCAGTACTTC	CASSNLQGYQETQYF
TRBJ2-1	.	TRBD2	TRBV6-2/TRBV6-3	TGTGCCAGCAGTTATAGCGGGAGGGCCTTGAGCAATGAGCAGTTCTTC	CASSYSGRALSNEQFF
TRBJ1-4	.	TRBD1	TRBV5-4	TGTGCCAGCAGCTTGGCCGGGACAGGGTCAAAGGAAAAACTGTTTTTT	CASSLAGTGSKEKLFF
TRBJ1-4	.	.	TRBV5-1	TGCGCCAGCAGCTTTTCTGCAACTAATGAAAAACTGTTTTTT	CASSFSATNEKLFF
TRBJ2-3	.	.	TRBV5-4	TGTGCCAGCAGCTTACCTCAGGGCGCAGATACGCAGTATTTT	CASSLPQGADTQYF